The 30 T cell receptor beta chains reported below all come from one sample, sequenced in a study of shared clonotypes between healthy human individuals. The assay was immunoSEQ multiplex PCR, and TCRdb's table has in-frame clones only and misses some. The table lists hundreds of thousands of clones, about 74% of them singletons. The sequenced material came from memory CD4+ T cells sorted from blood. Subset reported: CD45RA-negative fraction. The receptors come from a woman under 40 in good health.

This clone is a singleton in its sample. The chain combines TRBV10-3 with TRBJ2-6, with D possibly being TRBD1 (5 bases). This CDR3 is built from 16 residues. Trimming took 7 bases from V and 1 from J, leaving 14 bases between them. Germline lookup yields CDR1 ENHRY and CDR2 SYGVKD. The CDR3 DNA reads TGTGCCATCACACAGGATCACGATTCTGGGGCCAACGTCCTGACTTTC. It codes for CAITQDHDSGANVLTF.

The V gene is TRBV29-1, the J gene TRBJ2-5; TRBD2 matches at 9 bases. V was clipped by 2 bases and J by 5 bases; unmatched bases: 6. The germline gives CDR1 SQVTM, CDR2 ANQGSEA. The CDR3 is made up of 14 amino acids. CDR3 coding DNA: TGCAGCGTTGAATTGGGCGGGAGGGGGGAGACCCAGTACTTC. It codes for CSVELGGRGETQYF.

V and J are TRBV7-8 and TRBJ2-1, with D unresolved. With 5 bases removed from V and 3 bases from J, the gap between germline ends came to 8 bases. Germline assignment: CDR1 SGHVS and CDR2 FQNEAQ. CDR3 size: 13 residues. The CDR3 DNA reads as TGTGCCAGCAGCCCCCGGATCTACAATGAGCAGTTCTTC. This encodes CASSPRIYNEQFF.

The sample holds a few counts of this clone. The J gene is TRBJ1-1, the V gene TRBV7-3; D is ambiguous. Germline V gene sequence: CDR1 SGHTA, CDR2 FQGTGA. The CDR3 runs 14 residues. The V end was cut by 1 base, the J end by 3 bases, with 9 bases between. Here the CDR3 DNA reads TGTGCCAGCAGCTTAAGCCAGATAGACACTGAAGCTTTCTTT. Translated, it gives CASSLSQIDTEAFF.

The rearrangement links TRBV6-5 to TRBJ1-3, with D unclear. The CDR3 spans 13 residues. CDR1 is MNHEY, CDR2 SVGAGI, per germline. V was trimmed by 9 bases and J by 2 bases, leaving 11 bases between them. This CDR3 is CASLDWPGNTIYF. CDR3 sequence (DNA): TGTGCCAGTCTGGACTGGCCTGGAAACACCATATATTTT.

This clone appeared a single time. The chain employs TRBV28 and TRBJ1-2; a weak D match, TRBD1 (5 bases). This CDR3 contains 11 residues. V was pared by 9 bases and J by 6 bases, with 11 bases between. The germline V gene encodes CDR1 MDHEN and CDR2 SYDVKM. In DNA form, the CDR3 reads TGTGCCAGTGGACATCCGAATGGCTACACCTTC. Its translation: CASGHPNGYTF.

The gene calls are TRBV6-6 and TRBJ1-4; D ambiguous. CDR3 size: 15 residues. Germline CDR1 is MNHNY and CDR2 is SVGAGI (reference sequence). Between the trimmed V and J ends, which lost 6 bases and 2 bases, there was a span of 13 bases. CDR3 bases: TGTGCCAGCAGAGCTAACAGAGTCACTAATGAAAAACTGTTTTTT. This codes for CASRANRVTNEKLFF.

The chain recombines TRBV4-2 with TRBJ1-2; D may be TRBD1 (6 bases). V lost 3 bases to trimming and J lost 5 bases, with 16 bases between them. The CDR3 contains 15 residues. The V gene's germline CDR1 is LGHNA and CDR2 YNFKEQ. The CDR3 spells CASSQGEKGGYGYTF. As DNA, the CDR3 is TGTGCCAGCAGCCAGGGGGAGAAGGGGGGTTATGGCTACACCTTC.

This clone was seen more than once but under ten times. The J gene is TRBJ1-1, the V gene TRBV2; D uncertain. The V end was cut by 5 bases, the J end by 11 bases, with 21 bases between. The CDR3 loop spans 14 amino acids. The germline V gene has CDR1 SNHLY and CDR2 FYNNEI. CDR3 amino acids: CASSSNTFGRAAFF. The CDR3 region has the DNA TGTGCCAGCAGTTCAAACACCTTCGGGAGGGCGGCTTTCTTT.

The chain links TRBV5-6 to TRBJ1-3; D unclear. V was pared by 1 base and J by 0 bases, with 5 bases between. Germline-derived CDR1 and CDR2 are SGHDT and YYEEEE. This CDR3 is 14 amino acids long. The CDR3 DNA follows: TGTGCCAGCAGCTTGTTAGACTCTGGAAACACCATATATTTT. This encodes CASSLLDSGNTIYF.

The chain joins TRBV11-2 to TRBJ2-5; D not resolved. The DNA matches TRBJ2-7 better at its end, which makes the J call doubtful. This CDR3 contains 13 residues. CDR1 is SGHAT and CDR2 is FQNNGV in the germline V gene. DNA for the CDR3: TGTGCCAGCAGCTTAGGTCCAAACTACGAGCAGTACTTC. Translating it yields CASSLGPNYEQYF.

CDR3 sequence (DNA): TGTGCCAGCAGTGAAGCGAGGGGGGCAGGCTACGAGCAGTACTTC. This sequence encodes CASSEARGAGYEQYF. V is TRBV6-1 and J is TRBJ2-7, with D perhaps being TRBD1 or TRBD2 (6 bases each). The CDR3 is made up of 15 amino acids. V was cut by 0 bases and J by 3 bases, with 12 bases left in between. Germline-derived CDR1 and CDR2 are MNHNS and SASEGT.

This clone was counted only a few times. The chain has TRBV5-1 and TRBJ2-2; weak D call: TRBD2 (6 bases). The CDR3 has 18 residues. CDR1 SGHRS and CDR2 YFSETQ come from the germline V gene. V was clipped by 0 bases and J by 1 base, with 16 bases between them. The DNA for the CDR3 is TGCGCCAGCAGCTTGGGCTCAGTGGGACTTAAGAACACCGGGGAGCTGTTTTTT. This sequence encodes CASSLGSVGLKNTGELFF.

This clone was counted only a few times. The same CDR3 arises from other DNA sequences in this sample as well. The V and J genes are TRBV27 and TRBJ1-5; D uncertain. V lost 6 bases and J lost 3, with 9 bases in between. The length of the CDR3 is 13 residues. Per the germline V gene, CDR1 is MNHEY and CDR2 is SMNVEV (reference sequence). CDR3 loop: CASRRTDNQPQHF. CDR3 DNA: TGTGCCAGCAGAAGGACGGACAATCAGCCCCAGCATTTT.

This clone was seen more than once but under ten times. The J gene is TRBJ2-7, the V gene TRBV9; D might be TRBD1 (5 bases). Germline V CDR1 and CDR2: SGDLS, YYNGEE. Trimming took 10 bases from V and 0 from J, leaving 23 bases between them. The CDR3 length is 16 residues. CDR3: CAALDIPGPSSYEQYF. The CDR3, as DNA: TGTGCCGCACTGGACATCCCTGGGCCGAGCTCCTACGAGCAGTACTTC.

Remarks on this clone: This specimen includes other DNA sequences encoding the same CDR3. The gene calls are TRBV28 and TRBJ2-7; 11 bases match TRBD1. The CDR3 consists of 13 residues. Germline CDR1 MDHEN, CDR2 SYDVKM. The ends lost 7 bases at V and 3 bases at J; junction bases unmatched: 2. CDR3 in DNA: TGTGCCAGCAAAGGGACAGGGGGCTACGAGCAGTACTTC. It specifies CASKGTGGYEQYF.

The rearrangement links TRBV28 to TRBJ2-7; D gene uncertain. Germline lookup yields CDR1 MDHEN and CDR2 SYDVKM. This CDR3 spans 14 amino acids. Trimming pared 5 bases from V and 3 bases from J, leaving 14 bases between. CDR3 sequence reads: CASSPSRRYYEQYF. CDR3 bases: TGTGCCAGCAGTCCCTCTCGCCGATACTACGAGCAGTACTTC.

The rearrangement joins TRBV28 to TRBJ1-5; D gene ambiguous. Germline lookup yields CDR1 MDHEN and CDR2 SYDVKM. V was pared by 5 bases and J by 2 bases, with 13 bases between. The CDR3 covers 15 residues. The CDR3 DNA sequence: TGTGCCAGCAGTCCGAACACCCTGGGCAATCAGCCCCAGCATTTT. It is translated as CASSPNTLGNQPQHF.

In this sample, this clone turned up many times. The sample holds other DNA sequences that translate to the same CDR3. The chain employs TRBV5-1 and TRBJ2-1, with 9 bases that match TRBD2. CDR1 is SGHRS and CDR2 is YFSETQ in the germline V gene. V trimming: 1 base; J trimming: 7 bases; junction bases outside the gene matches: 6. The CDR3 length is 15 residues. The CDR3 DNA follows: TGCGCCAGCAGCTTGTCGGCGGGAGGGCTAAATGAGCAGTTCTTC. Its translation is CASSLSAGGLNEQFF.

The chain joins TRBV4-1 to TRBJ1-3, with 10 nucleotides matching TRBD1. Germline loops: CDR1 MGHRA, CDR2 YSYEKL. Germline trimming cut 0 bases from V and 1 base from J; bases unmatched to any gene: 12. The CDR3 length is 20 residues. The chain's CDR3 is CASSQDPATGGIYSGNTIYF. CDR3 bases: TGCGCCAGCAGCCAAGATCCTGCGACAGGGGGCATTTATTCTGGAAACACCATATATTTT.

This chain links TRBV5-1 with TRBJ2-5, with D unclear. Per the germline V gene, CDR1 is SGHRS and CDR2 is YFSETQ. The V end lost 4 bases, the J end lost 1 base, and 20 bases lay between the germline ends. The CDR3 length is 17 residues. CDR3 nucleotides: TGCGCCAGCAGCAGGTCCGGGTCCCTATTCGCCCAAGAGACCCAGTACTTC. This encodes CASSRSGSLFAQETQYF.

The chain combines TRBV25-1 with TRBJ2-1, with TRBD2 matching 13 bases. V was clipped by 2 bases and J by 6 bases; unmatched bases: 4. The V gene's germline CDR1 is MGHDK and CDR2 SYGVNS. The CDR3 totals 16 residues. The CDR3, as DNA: TGTGCCAGCAGTGAACGGACTAGCGGGAGTTTCAATGAGCAGTTCTTC. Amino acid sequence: CASSERTSGSFNEQFF.

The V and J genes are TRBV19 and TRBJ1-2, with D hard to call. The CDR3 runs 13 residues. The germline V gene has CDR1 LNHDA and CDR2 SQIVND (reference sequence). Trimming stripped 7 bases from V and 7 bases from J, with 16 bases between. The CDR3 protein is CASTVSRSLGYTF. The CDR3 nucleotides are TGTGCCAGTACGGTTTCGAGGTCCCTTGGCTACACCTTC.

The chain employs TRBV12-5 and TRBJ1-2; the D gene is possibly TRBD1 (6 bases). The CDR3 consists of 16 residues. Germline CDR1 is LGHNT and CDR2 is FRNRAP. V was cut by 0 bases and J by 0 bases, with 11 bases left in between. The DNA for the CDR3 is TGTGCTAGTGGTTTGGTACAGGGCCCTACTAACTATGGCTACACCTTC. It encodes CASGLVQGPTNYGYTF.

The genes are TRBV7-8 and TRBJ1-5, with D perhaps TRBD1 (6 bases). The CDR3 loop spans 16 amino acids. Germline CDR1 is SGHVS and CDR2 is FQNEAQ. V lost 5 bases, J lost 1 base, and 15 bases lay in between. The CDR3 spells CASSPTGIGSNQPQHF. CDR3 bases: TGTGCCAGCAGCCCCACAGGGATCGGGAGCAATCAGCCCCAGCATTTT.

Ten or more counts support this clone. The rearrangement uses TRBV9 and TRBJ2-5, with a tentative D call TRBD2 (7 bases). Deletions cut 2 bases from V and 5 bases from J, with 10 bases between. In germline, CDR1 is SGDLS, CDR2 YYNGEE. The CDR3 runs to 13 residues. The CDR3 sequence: CASSVGGLETQYF. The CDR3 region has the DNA TGTGCCAGCAGCGTCGGGGGGCTGGAGACCCAGTACTTC.

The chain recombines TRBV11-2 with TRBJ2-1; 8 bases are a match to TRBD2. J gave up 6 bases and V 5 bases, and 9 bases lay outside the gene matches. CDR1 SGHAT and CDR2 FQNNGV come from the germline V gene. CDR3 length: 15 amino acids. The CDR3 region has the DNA TGTGCCAGCAGCCCGGGACTAGGCGGATTCAATGAGCAGTTCTTC. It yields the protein CASSPGLGGFNEQFF.

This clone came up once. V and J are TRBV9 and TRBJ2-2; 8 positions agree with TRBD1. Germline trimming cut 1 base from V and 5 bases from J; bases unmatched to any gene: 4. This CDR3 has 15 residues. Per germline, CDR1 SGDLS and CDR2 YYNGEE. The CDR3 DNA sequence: TGTGCCAGCAGCGTACGCCAGGGGGCGACCGGGGAGCTGTTTTTT. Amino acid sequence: CASSVRQGATGELFF. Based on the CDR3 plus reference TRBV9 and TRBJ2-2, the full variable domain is DSGVTQTPKHLITATGQRVTLRCSPRSGDLSVYWYQQSLDQGLQFLIQYYNGEERAKGNILERFSAQQFPDLHSELNLSSLELGDSALYFCASSVRQGATGELFFGEGSRLTVL.

CDR3 residues: CASSLHLAEGVPEQFF. The CDR3 DNA follows: TGCGCCAGCAGCTTGCACTTAGCGGAAGGGGTCCCTGAGCAGTTCTTC. This chain joins TRBV5-1 and TRBJ2-1; D might be TRBD2 (6 bases). CDR1 and CDR2 from the germline V gene are SGHRS and YFSETQ. The CDR3 runs to 16 residues. V was pared by 1 base and J by 9 bases, with 20 bases between.

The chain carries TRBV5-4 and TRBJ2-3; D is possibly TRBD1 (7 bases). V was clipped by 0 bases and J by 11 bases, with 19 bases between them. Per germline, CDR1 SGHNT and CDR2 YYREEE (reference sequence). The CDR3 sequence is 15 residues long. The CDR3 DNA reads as TGTGCCAGCAGCTTGGAGGAGGGGGCTTTATACAGGCAGTATTTT. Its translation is CASSLEEGALYRQYF.